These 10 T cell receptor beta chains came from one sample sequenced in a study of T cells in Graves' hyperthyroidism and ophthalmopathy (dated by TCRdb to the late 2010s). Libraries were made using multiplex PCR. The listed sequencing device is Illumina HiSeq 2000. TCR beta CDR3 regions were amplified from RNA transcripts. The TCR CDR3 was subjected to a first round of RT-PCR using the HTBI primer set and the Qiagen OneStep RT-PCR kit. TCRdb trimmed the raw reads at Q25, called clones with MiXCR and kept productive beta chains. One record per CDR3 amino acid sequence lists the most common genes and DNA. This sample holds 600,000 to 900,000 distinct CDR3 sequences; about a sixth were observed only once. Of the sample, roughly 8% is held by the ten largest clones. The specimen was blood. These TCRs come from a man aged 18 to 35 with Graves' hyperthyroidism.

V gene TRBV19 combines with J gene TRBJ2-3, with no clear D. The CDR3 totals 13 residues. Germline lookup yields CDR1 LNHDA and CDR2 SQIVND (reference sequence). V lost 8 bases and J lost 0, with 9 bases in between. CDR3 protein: CASYDLSTDTQYF. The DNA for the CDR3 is TGTGCCAGTTACGACCTTAGCACAGATACGCAGTATTTT.

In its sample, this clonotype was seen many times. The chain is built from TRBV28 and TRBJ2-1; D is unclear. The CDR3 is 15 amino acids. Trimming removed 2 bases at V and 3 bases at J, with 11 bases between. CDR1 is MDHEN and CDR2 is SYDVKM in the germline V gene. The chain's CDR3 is CASSLPGSLYNEQFF. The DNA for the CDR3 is TGTGCCAGCAGTTTACCCGGGTCTCTCTACAATGAGCAGTTCTTC.

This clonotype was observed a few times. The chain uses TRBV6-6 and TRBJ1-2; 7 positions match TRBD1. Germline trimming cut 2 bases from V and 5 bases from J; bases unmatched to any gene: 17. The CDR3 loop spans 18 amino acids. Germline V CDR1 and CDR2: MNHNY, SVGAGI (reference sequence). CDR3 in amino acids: CASSYGTAVPRDYYGYTF. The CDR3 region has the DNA TGTGCCAGCAGTTACGGGACAGCGGTGCCTCGGGACTATTATGGCTACACCTTC.

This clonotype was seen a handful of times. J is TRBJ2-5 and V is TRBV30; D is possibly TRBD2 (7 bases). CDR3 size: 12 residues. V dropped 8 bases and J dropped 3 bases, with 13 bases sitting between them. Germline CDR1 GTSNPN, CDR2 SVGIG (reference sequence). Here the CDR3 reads CAREGGEETQYF. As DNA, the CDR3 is TGTGCCCGAGAGGGGGGGGAAGAGACCCAGTACTTC.

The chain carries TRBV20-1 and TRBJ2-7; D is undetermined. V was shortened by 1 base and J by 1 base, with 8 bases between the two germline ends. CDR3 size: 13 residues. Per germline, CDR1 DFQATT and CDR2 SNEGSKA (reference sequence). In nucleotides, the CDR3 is TGCAGTGCTAGAGTGCACAGTTCCTACGAGCAGTACTTC. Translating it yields CSARVHSSYEQYF.

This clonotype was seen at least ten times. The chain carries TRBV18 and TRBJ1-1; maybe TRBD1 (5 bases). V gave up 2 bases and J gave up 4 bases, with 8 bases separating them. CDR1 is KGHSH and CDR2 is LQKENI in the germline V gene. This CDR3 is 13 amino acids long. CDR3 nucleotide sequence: TGTGCCAGCTCACCAGGGGGGTTCACTGAAGCTTTCTTT. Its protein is CASSPGGFTEAFF.

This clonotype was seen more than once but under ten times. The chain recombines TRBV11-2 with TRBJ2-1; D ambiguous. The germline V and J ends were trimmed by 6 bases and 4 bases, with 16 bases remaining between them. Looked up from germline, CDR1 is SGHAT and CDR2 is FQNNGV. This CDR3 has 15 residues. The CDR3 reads CASRQPGIWYNEQFF. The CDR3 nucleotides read TGTGCCAGCAGACAGCCAGGTATTTGGTACAATGAGCAGTTCTTC.

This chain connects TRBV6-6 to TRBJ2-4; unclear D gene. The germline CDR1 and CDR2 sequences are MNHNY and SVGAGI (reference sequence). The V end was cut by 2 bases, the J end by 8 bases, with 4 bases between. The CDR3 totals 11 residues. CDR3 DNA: TGTGCCAGCAGTTACCCAGACATTCAGTACTTC. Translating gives CASSYPDIQYF.

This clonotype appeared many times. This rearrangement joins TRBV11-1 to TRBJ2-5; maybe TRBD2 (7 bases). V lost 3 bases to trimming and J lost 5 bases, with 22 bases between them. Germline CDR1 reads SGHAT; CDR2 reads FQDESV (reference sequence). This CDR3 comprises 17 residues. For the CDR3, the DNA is TGTGCCAGCAGCTTGAACCTTGGACTAGGGGGTCGGGAGACCCAGTACTTC. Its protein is CASSLNLGLGGRETQYF.

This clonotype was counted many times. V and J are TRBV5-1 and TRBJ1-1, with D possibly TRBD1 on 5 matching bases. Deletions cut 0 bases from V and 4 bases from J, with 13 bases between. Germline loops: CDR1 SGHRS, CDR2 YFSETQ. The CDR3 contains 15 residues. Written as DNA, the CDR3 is TGCGCCAGCAGCTTGGAGGGCCGTCAGGGCACTGAAGCTTTCTTT. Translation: CASSLEGRQGTEAFF.